This T cell receptor beta chain was sequenced for a study of blood T cells in healthy people across ages. A second PCR of 7 to 11 cycles used a sample-barcoded 5' primer and a J-beta primer mix. TCRdb reprocessed the 5' RACE reads via MiXCR and lists one record per CDR3 protein. Here the sample spans some 1.5 million distinct CDR3 sequences, 35% to 45% being singletons. This clonotype was seen at least ten times. V gave up 10 bases and J gave up 6 bases; unmatched junction bases: 8. Germline assignment: CDR1 LGHNA and CDR2 YSLEER. The CDR3 contains 14 residues. Material: blood. The source of this sequence is a woman between 18 and 29 years old in good health. This chain links TRBV4-3 with TRBJ2-1; 11 bases match TRBD2. This chain's CDR3 is CATAGGLAVNEQFF. The DNA of the CDR3 is TGCGCCACCGCGGGGGGACTAGCGGTCAATGAGCAGTTCTTC.